This entry concerns a single T cell receptor (beta chain). These data are taken from a study of technical replicates of blood from several donors. Sequencing was performed with immunoSEQ multiplex PCR; in TCRdb, only in-frame clones are kept and a portion is missing. The sample yields about 72,000 clones, roughly 90% seen once. CDR3 size: 15 residues. The clonotype originates from a human donor in good health. This rearrangement joins TRBV21-1 to TRBJ1-1; TRBD1, the table's D call, lacks a check against the DNA. TRBV21-1 counts as a pseudogene. The sample comprised T cells isolated from PBMCs. The CDR3: CASSKEGQGGDGAFF. The CDR3 DNA reads as TGTGCCAGCAGCAAAGAGGGACAGGGAGGGGACGGGGCTTTCTTT.